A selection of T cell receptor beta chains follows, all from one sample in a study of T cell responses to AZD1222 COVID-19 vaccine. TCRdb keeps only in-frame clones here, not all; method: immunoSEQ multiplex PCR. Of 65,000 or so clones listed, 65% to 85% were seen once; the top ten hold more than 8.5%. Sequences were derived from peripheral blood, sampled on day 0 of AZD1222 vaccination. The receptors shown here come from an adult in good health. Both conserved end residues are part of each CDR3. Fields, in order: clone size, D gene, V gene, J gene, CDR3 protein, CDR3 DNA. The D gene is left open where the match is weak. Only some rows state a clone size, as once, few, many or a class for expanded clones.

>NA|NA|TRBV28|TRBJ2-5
CASSLGTLHQETQYF
TGTGCCAGCAGCCTAGGGACCCTACATCAAGAGACCCAGTACTTC
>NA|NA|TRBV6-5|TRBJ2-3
CASSTTADTQYF
TGTGCCAGCAGTACGACAGCAGATACGCAGTATTTT
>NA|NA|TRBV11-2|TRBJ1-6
CASSLVLGNNSPLHF
TGTGCCAGCAGCTTAGTTCTGGGGAATAATTCACCCCTCCACTTT
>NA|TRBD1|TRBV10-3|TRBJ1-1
CAITAQGATEAFF
TGTGCCATCACCGCACAGGGGGCCACTGAAGCTTTCTTT
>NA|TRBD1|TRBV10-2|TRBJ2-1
CASSVSGQGRNEQFF
TGCGCCAGCAGCGTATCGGGACAGGGTCGGAATGAGCAGTTCTTC
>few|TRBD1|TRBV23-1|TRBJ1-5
CASSHPGTGGIKPQHF
TGCGCCAGCAGTCACCCTGGGACAGGGGGCATCAAGCCCCAGCATTTT
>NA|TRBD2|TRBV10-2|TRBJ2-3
CASSESQGSGWADTQYF
TGCGCCAGCAGTGAGTCTCAGGGTAGCGGGTGGGCAGATACGCAGTATTTT
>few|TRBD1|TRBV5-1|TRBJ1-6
CASSLDRGGSYNSPLHF
TGCGCCAGCAGCCTGGACAGGGGAGGTAGCTATAATTCACCCCTCCACTTT
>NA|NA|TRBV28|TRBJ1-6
CASSPGPGTYSPLHF
TGTGCCAGCAGCCCTGGTCCAGGGACTTATTCACCCCTCCACTTT
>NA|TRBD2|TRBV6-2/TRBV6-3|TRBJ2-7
CASSRLAGASYEQYF
TGTGCCAGCAGTAGACTAGCGGGGGCATCCTACGAGCAGTACTTC
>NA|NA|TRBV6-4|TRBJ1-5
CASSDPGPQGGQPQHF
TGTGCCAGCAGTGACCCCGGTCCACAGGGAGGTCAGCCCCAGCATTTT
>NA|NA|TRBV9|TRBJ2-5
CASSVDPSRETQYF
TGTGCCAGCAGCGTAGATCCCAGCCGAGAGACCCAGTACTTC
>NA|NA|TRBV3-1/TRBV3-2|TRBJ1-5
CASSQDMGVVRGNQPQHF
TGTGCCAGCAGCCAAGATATGGGGGTGGTTCGTGGCAATCAGCCCCAGCATTTT
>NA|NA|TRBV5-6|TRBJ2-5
CASSGGSKETQYF
TGTGCCAGCAGCGGAGGGAGCAAGGAGACCCAGTACTTC
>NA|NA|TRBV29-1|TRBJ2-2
CSVSRNGPTNTGELFF
TGCAGCGTTAGCCGGAATGGGCCCACGAACACCGGGGAGCTGTTTTTT
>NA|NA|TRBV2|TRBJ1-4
CASSVRVSGLFF
TGTGCCAGCAGCGTCAGGGTTTCAGGGCTGTTTTTT
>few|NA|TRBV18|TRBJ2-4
CASSPTPVAEQYF
TGTGCCAGCTCACCGACACCGGTGGCGGAACAGTACTTC
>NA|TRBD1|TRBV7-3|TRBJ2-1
CASGLDRGDEQFF
TGTGCCAGCGGACTAGACAGGGGGGATGAGCAGTTCTTC
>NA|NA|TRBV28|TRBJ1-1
CASSLPSLPEAFF
TGTGCCAGCAGTTTGCCTTCTCTGCCCGAAGCTTTCTTT
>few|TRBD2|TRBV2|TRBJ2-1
CASSVGSGGANEQFF
TGTGCCAGCAGTGTCGGTAGCGGGGGGGCCAATGAGCAGTTCTTC
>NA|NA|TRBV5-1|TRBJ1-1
CASSLDPNTEAFF
TGCGCCAGCAGCTTGGATCCGAACACTGAAGCTTTCTTT
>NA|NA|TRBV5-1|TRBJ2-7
CASSLGLGSEQYF
TGCGCCAGCAGCTTGGGATTGGGTAGCGAGCAGTACTTC
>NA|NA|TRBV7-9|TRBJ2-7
CASSPLYEQYF
TGTGCCAGCAGCCCCCTCTACGAGCAGTACTTC
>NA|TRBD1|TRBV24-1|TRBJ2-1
CATSDPGQGVSEQFF
TGTGCCACCAGTGATCCGGGACAGGGGGTGAGTGAGCAGTTCTTC
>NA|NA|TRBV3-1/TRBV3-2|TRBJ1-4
CASSPTQRGEKLFF
TGTGCCAGCAGCCCCACCCAGCGGGGGGAAAAACTGTTTTTT
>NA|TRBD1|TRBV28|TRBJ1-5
CASGQASNQPQHF
TGTGCCAGCGGACAGGCGAGCAATCAGCCCCAGCATTTT
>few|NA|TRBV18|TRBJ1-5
CASSPASNQPQHF
TGTGCCAGCTCACCGGCCAGCAATCAGCCCCAGCATTTT
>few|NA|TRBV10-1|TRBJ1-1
CASRGRLGQRKGPAEAFF
TGCGCCAGCAGGGGGAGGTTGGGGCAGAGGAAAGGACCGGCTGAAGCTTTCTTT
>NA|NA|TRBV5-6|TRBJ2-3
CASSLIMDTQYF
TGTGCCAGCAGCTTGATAATGGATACGCAGTATTTT
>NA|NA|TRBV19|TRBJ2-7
CAREEQYF
TGTGCCAGGGAGGAGCAGTACTTC
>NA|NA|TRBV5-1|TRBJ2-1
CASSLAVLSSYNEQFF
TGCGCCAGCAGCTTGGCCGTATTGAGCTCCTACAATGAGCAGTTCTTC
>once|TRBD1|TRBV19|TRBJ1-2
CASSINRDSYGYTF
TGTGCCAGTAGTATAAACCGGGACAGCTATGGCTACACCTTC
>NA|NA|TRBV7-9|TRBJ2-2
CASSSSGGNTGELFF
TGTGCCAGCAGTTCCTCCGGGGGGAACACCGGGGAGCTGTTTTTT
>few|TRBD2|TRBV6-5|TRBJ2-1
CASRIAGGPLNEQFF
TGTGCCAGCAGGATAGCGGGGGGGCCGTTAAATGAGCAGTTCTTC
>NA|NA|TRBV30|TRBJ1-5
CAWSLFGMGNQPQHF
TGTGCCTGGAGTTTATTCGGGATGGGGAATCAGCCCCAGCATTTT
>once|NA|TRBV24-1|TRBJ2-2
CATSDLRVGTGELFF
TGTGCCACCAGTGATTTGCGGGTAGGGACCGGGGAGCTGTTTTTT
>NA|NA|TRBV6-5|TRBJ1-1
CASRPTRNTEAFF
TGTGCCAGCAGACCTACGAGGAACACTGAAGCTTTCTTT
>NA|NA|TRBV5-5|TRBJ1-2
CASSFFSGGAIGGYTF
TGTGCCAGCAGCTTTTTTTCAGGCGGAGCTATTGGAGGCTACACCTTC
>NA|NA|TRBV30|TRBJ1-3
CAWTEGSSGNTIYF
TGTGCCTGGACGGAGGGTAGCTCTGGAAACACCATATATTTT
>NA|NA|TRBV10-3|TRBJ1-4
CAIKETANEKLFF
TGTGCCATAAAGGAGACGGCTAATGAAAAACTGTTTTTT
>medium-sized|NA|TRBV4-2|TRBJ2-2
CASSQGLGESGELFF
TGTGCCAGCAGCCAAGGTCTCGGGGAGTCCGGGGAGCTGTTTTTT
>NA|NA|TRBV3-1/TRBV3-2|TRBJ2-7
CASRPTGGNEQYF
TGTGCCAGCAGACCGACAGGTGGCAACGAGCAGTACTTC
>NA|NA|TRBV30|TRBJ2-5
CAWEQGYETQYF
TGTGCCTGGGAACAGGGATATGAGACCCAGTACTTC
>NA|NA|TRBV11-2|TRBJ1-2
CASSLAANYGYTF
TGTGCCAGCAGCTTGGCAGCTAACTATGGCTACACCTTC
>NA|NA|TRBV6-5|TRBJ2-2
CASYGSRANTGELFF
TGTGCCAGCTATGGGTCCAGGGCGAACACCGGGGAGCTGTTTTTT
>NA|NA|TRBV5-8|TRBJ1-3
CASSPEGGHDSGNTIYF
TGTGCCAGCAGCCCGGAGGGGGGCCACGACTCTGGAAACACCATATATTTT
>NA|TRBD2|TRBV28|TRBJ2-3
CASSLDSGGAGDTQYF
TGTGCCAGCAGTTTAGACAGCGGGGGGGCTGGAGATACGCAGTATTTT
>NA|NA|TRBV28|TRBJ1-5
CASSPTSGRDQPQHF
TGTGCCAGCAGTCCAACGTCGGGGCGGGATCAGCCCCAGCATTTT
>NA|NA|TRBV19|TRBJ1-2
CASGNLRDYYGYTF
TGTGCCAGTGGCAACTTAAGGGATTACTATGGCTACACCTTC
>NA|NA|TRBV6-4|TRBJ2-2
CASSGIGGELFF
TGTGCCAGCAGTGGGATCGGCGGGGAGCTGTTTTTT
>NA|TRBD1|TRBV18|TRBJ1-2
CASSARDSDGYTF
TGTGCCAGCTCAGCCCGGGACAGTGATGGCTACACCTTC
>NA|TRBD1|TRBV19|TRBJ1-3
CASSPELGTGIRGNTIYF
TGTGCCAGTAGTCCCGAACTCGGGACAGGGATTCGTGGAAACACCATATATTTT
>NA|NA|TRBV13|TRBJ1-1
CASSSARGGTEAFF
TGTGCCAGCAGCTCAGCCAGGGGCGGCACTGAAGCTTTCTTT
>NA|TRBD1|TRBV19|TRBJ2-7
CASSKGQGYEQYF
TGTGCCAGTAGTAAGGGACAGGGCTACGAGCAGTACTTC
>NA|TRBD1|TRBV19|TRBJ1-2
CASADRQGGYGYTF
TGTGCCAGTGCGGATCGACAGGGGGGCTATGGCTACACCTTC
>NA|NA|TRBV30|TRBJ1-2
CAWREGFKISGYTF
TGTGCCTGGAGAGAGGGATTTAAGATCAGCGGCTACACCTTC
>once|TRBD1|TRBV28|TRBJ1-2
CASSKGQGYGYTF
TGTGCCAGCAGCAAAGGACAGGGCTATGGCTACACCTTC